A single sample gave rise to the 10 T cell receptor beta chains below, sequenced in a study of early T cells in non-severe SARS-CoV-2 infection. Each CDR3 protein gets one entry after TCRdb re-called the 5' RACE reads with MiXCR. The profile covers about 66,000 distinct CDR3 sequences, with about 17% appearing a single time and roughly 9% taken by the ten largest. Source: whole blood, taken at baseline. The receptors were sampled from an adult who was a healthcare worker with PCR-confirmed SARS-CoV-2 infection or an uninfected control (not recorded which).

J is TRBJ2-1 and V is TRBV19; no clear D gene. This CDR3 contains 14 residues. Trimming took off 1 base at V and 3 bases at J, with 7 bases between the two ends. Germline assignment: CDR1 LNHDA and CDR2 SQIVND (reference sequence). In nucleotides, the CDR3 is TGTGCCAGTAGTATAGTTGGGGACTACAATGAGCAGTTCTTC. Translating it yields CASSIVGDYNEQFF. The full variable domain, with the rest looked up from reference TRBV19 and TRBJ2-1, is DGGITQSPKYLFRKEGQNVTLSCEQNLNHDAMYWYRQDPGQGLRLIYYSQIVNDFQKGDIAEGYSVSREKKESFPLTVTSAQKNPTAFYLCASSIVGDYNEQFFGPGTRLTVL.

V gene TRBV3-1 combines with J gene TRBJ1-1, with D possibly being TRBD1 (5 bases). This CDR3 contains 13 residues. The V end was cut by 5 bases, the J end by 1 base, with 8 bases between. Germline CDR1 reads LGHDT; CDR2 reads YNNKEL (reference sequence). The CDR3 sequence: CASSKTGNTEAFF. DNA of the CDR3: TGTGCCAGCAGCAAAACAGGGAACACTGAAGCTTTCTTT.

This clonotype occurred a few times. V is TRBV28 and J is TRBJ2-3, with TRBD1 matching over 7 bases. The CDR3 extends over 15 amino acids. Germline V lookup: CDR1 MDHEN, CDR2 SYDVKM. V shed 5 bases and J 0 bases; nucleotides not matched to a gene: 5. The CDR3 here is CASSVTGASTDTQYF. CDR3 sequence (DNA): TGTGCCAGCAGTGTAACAGGGGCGAGCACAGATACGCAGTATTTT.

In this sample, this clonotype turned up many times. The chain recombines TRBV7-2 with TRBJ2-7; 9 bases match TRBD2. With V trimmed by 4 bases and J by 2 bases, 6 bases remained unmatched. This CDR3 region has 15 residues. The V gene's germline CDR1 is SGHTA and CDR2 FQGNSA. CDR3 residues: CASSYGTSWTYEQYF. The CDR3 DNA reads as TGTGCCAGCAGCTACGGGACTAGCTGGACCTACGAGCAGTACTTC.

This clonotype was observed many times. The CDR3 bases are TGCGCCAGCAGGACCCGGACAGGACATAATTCACCCCTCCACTTT. It is translated as CASRTRTGHNSPLHF. This chain links TRBV5-1 with TRBJ1-6, with TRBD1 matching over 7 bases. CDR3 size: 15 residues. Germline assignment: CDR1 SGHRS and CDR2 YFSETQ. The trim removed 5 bases at V and 5 bases at J, leaving 7 bases unmatched.

This clonotype was recorded once. The rearrangement links TRBV7-2 to TRBJ2-3; D gene uncertain. Trimming cost V 5 bases and J 3 bases, with 18 bases left between them. The CDR3 spans 16 residues. Germline CDR1 is SGHTA and CDR2 is FQGNSA. CDR3 nucleotides: TGTGCCAGCAGCCCTGCGAACTACGATTATACAGATACGCAGTATTTT. Translation: CASSPANYDYTDTQYF.

This clonotype was counted between two and nine times. The CDR3 region has the DNA TGTGCCAGCAGTGACCGGCTAGTCGATGAGCAGTTCTTC. Protein product: CASSDRLVDEQFF. The chain joins TRBV6-1 to TRBJ2-1; D gene ambiguous. There are 13 residues in the CDR3. The V gene's germline CDR1 is MNHNS and CDR2 SASEGT. Trimming cost V 3 bases and J 8 bases, with 11 bases left between them.

A few counts support this clonotype. The genes are TRBV27 and TRBJ2-1, with D hard to call. In germline, CDR1 is MNHEY, CDR2 SMNVEV (reference sequence). CDR3 length equals 16 residues. The V end was cut by 4 bases, the J end by 4 bases, with 17 bases between. CDR3 DNA: TGTGCCAGCAGTTCTCAGGACCGGTACCAGTACAATGAGCAGTTCTTC. It specifies CASSSQDRYQYNEQFF.

This clonotype appeared a few times. This chain links TRBV27 with TRBJ2-7; the D call may be TRBD1 or TRBD2 (5 bases each). Germline values: CDR1 MNHEY, CDR2 SMNVEV (reference sequence). Between the trimmed V and J ends, which lost 6 bases and 0 bases, there was a span of 18 bases. The CDR3 runs to 16 residues. The CDR3 DNA is TGTGCCAGCAGCCGTACAACAGGAGGCCTCTCCTACGAGCAGTACTTC. Its protein is CASSRTTGGLSYEQYF.

This clonotype was counted only a few times. This rearrangement joins TRBV19 to TRBJ2-2; 11 nucleotides match TRBD1. The CDR3 runs 16 residues. Trimming at V came to 5 bases and at J to 4 bases, leaving 6 bases not matched to a gene. Germline CDR1 and CDR2: LNHDA and SQIVND (reference sequence). CDR3 bases: TGTGCCAGTAGTTTCCGGGACAGGGGGTCCACCGGGGAGCTGTTTTTT. This gives the protein CASSFRDRGSTGELFF.